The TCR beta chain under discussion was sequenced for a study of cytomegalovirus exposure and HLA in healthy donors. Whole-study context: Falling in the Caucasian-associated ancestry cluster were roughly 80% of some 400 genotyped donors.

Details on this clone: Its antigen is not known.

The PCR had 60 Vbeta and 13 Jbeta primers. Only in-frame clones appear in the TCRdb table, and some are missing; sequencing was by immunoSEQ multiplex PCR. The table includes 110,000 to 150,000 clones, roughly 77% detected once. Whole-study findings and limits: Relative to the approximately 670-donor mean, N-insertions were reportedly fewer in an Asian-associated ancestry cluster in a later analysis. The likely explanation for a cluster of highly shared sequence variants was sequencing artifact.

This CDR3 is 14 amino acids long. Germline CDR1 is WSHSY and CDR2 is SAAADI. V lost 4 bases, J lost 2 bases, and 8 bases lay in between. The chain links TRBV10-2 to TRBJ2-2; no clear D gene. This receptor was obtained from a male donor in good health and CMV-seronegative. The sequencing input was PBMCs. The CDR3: CASSVRQNTGELFF. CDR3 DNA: TGCGCCAGCAGTGTGAGACAAAACACCGGGGAGCTGTTTTTT.